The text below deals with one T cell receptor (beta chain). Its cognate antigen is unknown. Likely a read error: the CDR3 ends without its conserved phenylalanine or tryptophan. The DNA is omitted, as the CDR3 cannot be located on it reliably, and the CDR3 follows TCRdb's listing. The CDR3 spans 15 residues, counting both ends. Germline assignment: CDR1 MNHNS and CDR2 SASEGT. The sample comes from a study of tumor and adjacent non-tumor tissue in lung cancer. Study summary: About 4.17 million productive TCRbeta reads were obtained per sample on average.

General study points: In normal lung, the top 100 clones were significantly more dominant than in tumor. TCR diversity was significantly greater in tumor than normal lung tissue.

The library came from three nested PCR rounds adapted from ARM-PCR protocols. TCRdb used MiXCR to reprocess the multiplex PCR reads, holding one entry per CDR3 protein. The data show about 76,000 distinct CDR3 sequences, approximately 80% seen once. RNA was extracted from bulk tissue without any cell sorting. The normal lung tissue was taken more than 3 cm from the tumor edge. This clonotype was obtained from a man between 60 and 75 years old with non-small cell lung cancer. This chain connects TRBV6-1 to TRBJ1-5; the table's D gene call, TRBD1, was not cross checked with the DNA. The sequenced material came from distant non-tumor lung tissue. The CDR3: CASSSARIGNQPQHI.